These T cell receptor beta chains were read from a single sample in a study of cytomegalovirus exposure and HLA in healthy donors. The table came from immunoSEQ multiplex PCR; TCRdb's copy has only in-frame clones and leaves some out. Across 40,000 to 65,000 clones, the top ten clones capture roughly a quarter of the sample. Sequencing was carried out using PBMCs. These receptors originate from a man in his forties or fifties in good health and CMV-seropositive. The conserved cysteine and the conserved F or W are not part of the CDR3 here.

v_gene	CDR3aa
TRBV7-3	ASSSQGDSYEQY
TRBV7-8	ASSRRTGLNQPQH
TRBV28	ASGVVNSYNEQF
TRBV6-5	ASSSGRRYYGYT
TRBV7-3	ASRETSGDTIY
TRBV4-3	ASSQVLPGEKLF
TRBV5-1	ASSPPGTGDTQY
TRBV7-2	ASSLFPRSNQPQH
TRBV14	ASSQIWDGGIQY
TRBV5-1	ASSFLTSPDHNEQF
TRBV19	ATVRGTGITGELF
TRBV5-1	ASSPSGRATGELF
TRBV21-1	AGDRGDSYEQY
TRBV18	ASSPGQGGETQY
TRBV10-3	AISESAGDTEAF
TRBV5-1	ASSLAQGKNEKLF
TRBV10-2	ASSEDVAGEQF
TRBV30	AWTAGGYEQY
TRBV27	ASSLTPSSYNSPLH
TRBV18	ASSPQERFSTDTQY
TRBV7-6	ASSLDTAAGPYEQY
TRBV6-1	ASSDLAGVADTQY
TRBV6-5	ASTQNPGQGPWF
TRBV5-1	ASSLAVGGAHGYT
TRBV28	ASTPPGSTYEQY
TRBV28	ASRPTGGAGGTEAF
TRBV27	ASSYTDGRDRAF
TRBV30	AWSASGSSTDTQY
TRBV18	ASSPEDSNQPQH
TRBV7-2	ASSEQGAANYGYT
TRBV5-1	ASSLAATGNSDTQY
TRBV7-9	ASRLQGAVSEAF
TRBV7-9	ASSFRQGARGYT
TRBV4-1	ASSPIGREDDNEQF
TRBV28	ASSSIAGDRYEQY
TRBV4-2	ASSQVTQAGLF
TRBV2	ASSDRSETQY
TRBV5-1	ASSAGQGIGELF
TRBV11-2	ASSLDRGSYEQY
TRBV9	ASGLGTSGFNEQF
TRBV29-1	STEEGGNEQF
TRBV7-9	ASSLVTGEGYT
TRBV18	ASSRVDGSTDEQY
TRBV27	ASSKLRDSNYEQY
TRBV5-4	ASSLAGTGGEQY
TRBV6-1	ASRLGDNQPQH
TRBV27	ASSNSKLEY
TRBV10-3	AISGSPGQGVRMNTEAF
TRBV18	ASSLQGEETQY
TRBV6-6	ASTDQGGDYT
TRBV27	ASGTGRGYEQY
TRBV6-5	ASSYRGGEGQPQH
TRBV28	ASIPGLDTDTQY
TRBV28	ASSFGTTSYEQY
TRBV7-6	AKWLRDFSSYEQY
TRBV6-6	ASSYEEVTGEETQY
TRBV6-1	ASSEESYSGNTIY
TRBV9	ASSASGSGDTQY
TRBV14	ASSQHPGWNTEAF